Presented here are 18 T cell receptor beta chains from one specimen sequenced in a study of early T cells in non-severe SARS-CoV-2 infection. TCRdb processed the 5' RACE reads anew with MiXCR; each CDR3 protein has one entry. Of around 57,000 distinct CDR3 sequences in the sample, roughly a tenth are singletons; the top ten hold about 1.5%. Material for sequencing was whole blood. The source of these receptors is an adult who was a healthcare worker with PCR-confirmed SARS-CoV-2 infection or an uninfected control (not recorded which).

The V call is TRBV7-9, the J call TRBJ2-3; tentatively, D is TRBD1 or TRBD2 (6 bases each). V lost 7 bases, J lost 0 bases, and 17 bases lay in between. The CDR3 loop spans 16 amino acids. CDR1 SEHNR and CDR2 FQNEAQ come from the germline V gene (reference sequence). CDR3 residues: CASTKRRGASTDTQYF. The CDR3 DNA follows: TGTGCCAGCACCAAAAGAAGGGGGGCTAGCACAGATACGCAGTATTTT.

This clonotype was picked up many times. The CDR3 DNA follows: TGTGCCTGGAGTGTGAGTCGCACATCGATCCCGGGACTGAGGGAGACCCAGTACTTC. As protein: CAWSVSRTSIPGLRETQYF. The rearrangement uses TRBV30 and TRBJ2-5; D perhaps matches TRBD2 (6 bases). The V and J ends lost 0 bases and 5 bases respectively, with 28 bases between them. The germline CDR1 and CDR2 sequences are GTSNPN and SVGIG (reference sequence). CDR3 size: 19 residues.

The chain has TRBV20-1 and TRBJ2-3; 11 bases are shared with TRBD1. V lost 3 bases, J lost 3 bases, and 5 bases stayed unmatched. Germline values: CDR1 DFQATT, CDR2 SNEGSKA (reference sequence). The CDR3 consists of 15 residues. The CDR3 region is CSASLDRGRTDTQYF. The CDR3 DNA follows: TGCAGTGCTAGCCTGGACAGGGGGCGAACAGATACGCAGTATTTT.

In this sample, this clonotype turned up many times. This chain connects TRBV12-3 or TRBV12-4 to TRBJ1-4, with 8 nucleotides matching TRBD1. V trimming: 5 bases; J trimming: 5 bases; junction bases outside the gene matches: 7. The CDR3 spans 15 residues. The CDR3, as DNA: TGTGCCAGCAGTAGCGGACAGGGAGAGAATGAAAAACTGTTTTTT. It encodes CASSSGQGENEKLFF.

The chain links TRBV6-5 to TRBJ1-2; the D gene is possibly TRBD1 (5 bases). The CDR3 contains 13 residues. V dropped 6 bases and J dropped 3 bases, with 11 bases sitting between them. Germline lookup yields CDR1 MNHEY and CDR2 SVGAGI. The DNA for the CDR3 is TGTGCCAGCAGGAATACAGGATACTATGGCTACACCTTC. Amino acid sequence: CASRNTGYYGYTF.

At least ten counts were recorded for this clonotype. This chain links TRBV5-1 with TRBJ2-1, with 10 bases matching TRBD1. This CDR3 contains 17 residues. With V trimmed by 1 base and J by 3 bases, 7 bases remained unmatched. CDR1 and CDR2 from the germline V gene are SGHRS and YFSETQ. CDR3 bases: TGCGCCAGCAGCTTGCGCCTGAGGGACAGGGGCTACAATGAGCAGTTCTTC. Translated: CASSLRLRDRGYNEQFF.

The sample holds many counts of this clonotype. The chain joins TRBV10-3 to TRBJ2-5; D possibly corresponds to TRBD2 (6 bases). The CDR3 spans 15 residues. The germline V and J ends were trimmed by 6 bases and 1 base, with 15 bases remaining between them. Germline V gives CDR1 ENHRY, CDR2 SYGVKD. The CDR3 is CAISQAGPPQETQYF. Here the CDR3 DNA reads TGTGCCATCAGCCAAGCGGGCCCCCCCCAAGAGACCCAGTACTTC.

On this clonotype itself: This may come from a read error, since a much larger clone is one base off. V gene TRBV6-5 combines with J gene TRBJ1-2; possibly TRBD1 for D (6 bases). In germline, CDR1 is MNHEY, CDR2 SVGAGI. This CDR3 spans 15 amino acids. Trimming removed 5 bases from V and 4 bases from J, with 17 bases in between. CDR3 region: CASSLMRGIGYGYTF. CDR3 nucleotides: TGTGCCAGCAGTCTAATGAGGGGGATCGGCTATGGCTACACCTTC.

This clonotype was seen ten or more times. The chain couples TRBV18 to TRBJ1-5; no firm D call. This CDR3 spans 13 amino acids. Trimming removed 4 bases from V and 3 bases from J, with 7 bases in between. Germline values: CDR1 KGHSH, CDR2 LQKENI. The CDR3 DNA reads TGTGCCAGCTCACAACCCCCCAATCAGCCCCAGCATTTT. As protein: CASSQPPNQPQHF. Full variable domain (missing parts from reference TRBV18 and TRBJ1-5): NAGVMQNPRHLVRRRGQEARLRCSPMKGHSHVYWYRQLPEEGLKFMVYLQKENIIDESGMPKERFSAEFPKEGPSILRIQQVVRGDSAAYFCASSQPPNQPQHFGDGTRLSIL.

This clonotype was seen only a few times. This sequence joins TRBV18 and TRBJ1-2; TRBD1 aligns across 10 bases. V trimming: 3 bases; J trimming: 3 bases; junction bases outside the gene matches: 4. This CDR3 is built from 15 residues. Germline CDR1 reads KGHSH; CDR2 reads LQKENI. The CDR3 is CASSPGTGDDYGYTF. CDR3 DNA sequence: TGTGCCAGCTCACCCGGGACAGGGGATGACTATGGCTACACCTTC.

The chain is built from TRBV6-6 and TRBJ2-7; either TRBD1 or TRBD2 may fit D (5 bases each). This CDR3 region has 12 residues. Germline CDR1 MNHNY, CDR2 SVGAGI (reference sequence). V was clipped by 7 bases and J by 3 bases, with 10 bases between them. In DNA form, the CDR3 reads TGTGCCAGCAAACGGGACGGCTACGAGCAGTACTTC. The encoded protein is CASKRDGYEQYF.

The chain joins TRBV6-5 to TRBJ1-3; D uncertain. This CDR3 comprises 15 residues. Per germline, CDR1 MNHEY and CDR2 SVGAGI. With 6 bases removed from V and 4 bases from J, the gap between germline ends came to 16 bases. This CDR3 reads CASSPDPFSGNTIYF. In DNA, the CDR3 is TGTGCCAGCAGCCCGGACCCATTCTCCGGAAACACCATATATTTT.

The sample holds many counts of this clonotype. The gene calls are TRBV20-1 and TRBJ2-5; unclear D gene. The CDR3 has 13 residues. V was pared by 3 bases and J by 1 base, with 9 bases between. Germline V gene sequence: CDR1 DFQATT, CDR2 SNEGSKA (reference sequence). The CDR3, as DNA: TGCAGTGCTAGGGTGGGGTTCCAAGAGACCCAGTACTTC. It translates to CSARVGFQETQYF.

This clonotype has a single count. This rearrangement joins TRBV29-1 to TRBJ2-7; D is unresolved. V lost 4 bases, J lost 0 bases, and 7 bases lay in between. The germline gives CDR1 SQVTM, CDR2 ANQGSEA. This CDR3 has 12 residues. The CDR3 loop is CSVAEVSYEQYF. The CDR3 DNA reads TGCAGCGTTGCAGAAGTCTCCTACGAGCAGTACTTC.

Many counts were recorded for this clonotype. This chain uses TRBV6-1 with TRBJ2-3; D gene unclear. This CDR3 is 14 amino acids long. V was cut by 2 bases and J by 4 bases, with 10 bases left in between. The germline CDR1 and CDR2 sequences are MNHNS and SASEGT. CDR3 in amino acids: CASSEPLVADTQYF. In DNA form, the CDR3 reads TGTGCCAGCAGTGAACCTCTTGTGGCAGATACGCAGTATTTT.

At least ten counts were recorded for this clonotype. V usage is TRBV20-1 and J usage is TRBJ2-3; D gene unclear. This CDR3 comprises 13 residues. V was clipped by 5 bases and J by 0 bases, with 9 bases between them. CDR1 is DFQATT, CDR2 SNEGSKA, per germline (reference sequence). The CDR3 DNA is TGCAGTGCTGGCCCGACTAGCACAGATACGCAGTATTTT. Amino acid sequence: CSAGPTSTDTQYF.

This clonotype was counted many times. The J gene is TRBJ1-6, the V gene TRBV9; TRBD1 matches 11 bases. The germline gives CDR1 SGDLS, CDR2 YYNGEE. The CDR3 has 16 amino acids. The trim removed 0 bases at V and 9 bases at J, leaving 5 bases unmatched. The CDR3: CASSVEGTGGGSPLHF. Written as DNA, the CDR3 is TGTGCCAGCAGCGTAGAGGGGACAGGGGGTGGTTCACCCCTCCACTTT.

In this sample, this clonotype turned up a few times. The chain couples TRBV4-3 to TRBJ2-2, with D possibly matching TRBD2 (5 bases). The ends were cut back, 2 bases at V and 5 bases at J, with 18 bases in the middle. Germline V lookup: CDR1 LGHNA, CDR2 YSLEER. The CDR3 covers 17 residues. CDR3 residues: CASSQPRPGSGTGELFF. CDR3 sequence (DNA): TGCGCCAGCAGCCAACCCCGCCCGGGGTCCGGGACCGGGGAGCTGTTTTTT.